This TCR beta chain was sequenced in a study of T cells in Graves' hyperthyroidism and ophthalmopathy. This clonotype was recorded at least ten times. Antigen specificity is unknown. Notes on the study in general: Most thyroid-expanded clonotypes above 0.001 were also found in blood.

The CDR3 totals 16 residues. The germline V and J ends were trimmed by 6 bases and 4 bases, with 19 bases remaining between them. Amplification of TCR beta CDR3 regions used RNA as the template. During a first-round RT-PCR of the TCR CDR3, the HTBI primer set was used. TCRdb reanalysed the multiplex PCR reads using MiXCR and keeps one entry per CDR3 protein. The sample has hundreds of thousands of distinct CDR3 sequences, approximately 14% seen once; the top ten hold around 14%. Not enrolled were patients with uncontrolled infection, other autoimmune disease, pregnancy or lactation. This sequence was found in a woman aged 40 to 50 with Graves' hyperthyroidism. The chain combines TRBV12-3 or TRBV12-4 with TRBJ1-3, with a possible D match to TRBD1 (6 bases). Sequenced input: blood. The CDR3 DNA reads TGTGCCAGCAGCCCCGGGACATTGTCTGCCGGAAACACCATATATTTT. Protein product: CASSPGTLSAGNTIYF.